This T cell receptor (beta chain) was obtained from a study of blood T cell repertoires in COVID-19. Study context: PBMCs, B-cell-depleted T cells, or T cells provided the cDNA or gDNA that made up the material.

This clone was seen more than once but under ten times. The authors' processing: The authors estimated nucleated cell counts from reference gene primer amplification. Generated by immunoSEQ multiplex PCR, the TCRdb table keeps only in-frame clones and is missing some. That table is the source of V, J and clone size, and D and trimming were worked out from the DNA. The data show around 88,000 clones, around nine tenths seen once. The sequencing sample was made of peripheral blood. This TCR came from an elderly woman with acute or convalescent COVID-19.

In DNA form, the CDR3 reads TGTGCCAGTAGTATCGGGGACACCATTCAGTACTTC. Its translation is CASSIGDTIQYF. V usage is TRBV19 and J usage is TRBJ2-4; D is possibly TRBD1 (6 bases). Trimming cost V 3 bases and J 9 bases, with 9 bases left between them. Germline V gene lookup returns CDR1 LNHDA and CDR2 SQIVND (reference sequence). The CDR3 is 12 residues long. The full variable domain, rest sourced from reference TRBV19 and TRBJ2-4, is DGGITQSPKYLFRKEGQNVTLSCEQNLNHDAMYWYRQDPGQGLRLIYYSQIVNDFQKGDIAEGYSVSREKKESFPLTVTSAQKNPTAFYLCASSIGDTIQYFGAGTRLSVL.